This passage covers 29 T cell receptor beta chains from one sample sequenced in a study of blood T cells in healthy people across ages. Sample-barcoded 5' priming and a J-beta primer mix drove a second PCR of roughly 7 to 11 cycles. MiXCR, applied by TCRdb to the 5' RACE reads, yields one record per CDR3 protein. In the table there are some 880,000 distinct CDR3 sequences, under 40% of which are singletons. Sample: blood. The source is a young man in good health.

This clonotype was seen a single time. The CDR3 nucleotides are TGTGCCACCAGTGATTTGGGGACAAACTACAATGAGCAGTACTTC. This sequence encodes CATSDLGTNYNEQYF. The chain has TRBV24-1 and TRBJ2-1; TRBD1 is a possible D gene (6 bases). The closer fit of TRBJ2-7 to the DNA end suggests the J call may be wrong. CDR3 length equals 15 residues. From germline, CDR1 is KGHDR and CDR2 SFDVKD.

V and J are TRBV6-5 and TRBJ2-7; D call uncertain. The germline gives CDR1 MNHEY, CDR2 SVGAGI. With 2 bases removed from V and 1 base from J, the gap between germline ends came to 6 bases. CDR3 length: 13 residues. The CDR3 DNA reads as TGTGCCAGCAGTTACGATGAATCCTACGAGCAGTACTTC. It specifies CASSYDESYEQYF.

This clonotype appeared many times. The chain recombines TRBV3-1 with TRBJ2-3; no definite D call. The V end was cut by 6 bases, the J end by 0 bases, with 10 bases between. The CDR3 has 14 residues. Germline V gene data show CDR1 as LGHDT and CDR2 as YNNKEL (reference sequence). CDR3 DNA sequence: TGTGCCAGCAGTCTGAGCCCTAGCACAGATACGCAGTATTTT. Translated, it gives CASSLSPSTDTQYF.

The chain employs TRBV6-5 and TRBJ2-5; D is possibly TRBD1 or TRBD2 (5 bases each). This CDR3 region has 17 residues. V was clipped by 2 bases and J by 5 bases, with 21 bases between them. Per the germline V gene, CDR1 is MNHEY and CDR2 is SVGAGI. This CDR3 is CASSYKYRDPPGETQYF. Here the CDR3 DNA reads TGTGCCAGCAGTTACAAATACCGGGACCCACCAGGGGAGACCCAGTACTTC.

In its sample, this clonotype was seen many times. The chain has TRBV5-1 and TRBJ2-3, with 13 positions matching TRBD2. The CDR3 has 18 residues. Germline CDR1 is SGHRS and CDR2 is YFSETQ. V lost 3 bases and J lost 0; bases outside the gene matches: 7. CDR3 sequence: CASSSGTSGDFSTDTQYF. The CDR3 DNA follows: TGCGCCAGCAGCTCCGGGACTAGCGGGGACTTTAGCACAGATACGCAGTATTTT.

This clonotype was seen many times. The V and J genes are TRBV20-1 and TRBJ2-5; the match to TRBD2 covers 15 bases. The CDR3 has 18 residues. Germline values: CDR1 DFQATT, CDR2 SNEGSKA (reference sequence). Losses at the gene ends were 6 bases for V and 2 bases for J; bases not matched to a gene: 13. CDR3 nucleotide sequence: TGCAGTGCGACCAACCCGCCCGGGACTAGCGGGGGGCAAGAGACCCAGTACTTC. As protein: CSATNPPGTSGGQETQYF.

This chain uses TRBV4-3 with TRBJ2-3; 10 bases line up with TRBD1. With 3 bases clipped from V and 7 bases from J, the junction kept 4 bases outside the gene matches. The CDR3 loop spans 14 amino acids. CDR1 is LGHNA and CDR2 is YSLEER in the germline V gene. The CDR3 here is CASSQWTGGNTQYF. The CDR3 DNA follows: TGCGCCAGCAGCCAGTGGACAGGGGGTAATACGCAGTATTTT.

The CDR3 nucleotides read TGCAGCGTTGATCGGGGACAGGGAAACTATGGCTACACCTTC. This codes for CSVDRGQGNYGYTF. The rearrangement links TRBV29-1 to TRBJ1-2; 9 bases map to TRBD1. The CDR3 totals 14 residues. The junction had 4 bases not matched to a gene; V was cut back by 3 bases and J by 2 bases. Germline CDR1 SQVTM, CDR2 ANQGSEA.

The J gene is TRBJ1-5, the V gene TRBV7-8; tentatively, D is TRBD1 (5 bases). The germline V gene has CDR1 SGHVS and CDR2 FQNEAQ. V was cut by 1 base and J by 2 bases, with 9 bases left in between. The CDR3 spans 15 residues. This chain's CDR3 is CASSLGGNGNQPQHF. The CDR3 DNA follows: TGTGCCAGCAGCTTAGGGGGGAACGGCAATCAGCCCCAGCATTTT.

The gene calls are TRBV7-2 and TRBJ2-5; either TRBD1 or TRBD2 may fit D (5 bases each). The V end was cut by 2 bases, the J end by 11 bases, with 9 bases between. CDR1 is SGHTA, CDR2 FQGNSA, per germline. The CDR3 extends over 11 amino acids. For the CDR3, the DNA is TGTGCCAGCAGCTTAATCGGGGCACAGTACTTC. Translating gives CASSLIGAQYF.

Many counts were recorded for this clonotype. The rearrangement links TRBV10-3 to TRBJ1-1; D may be TRBD1 (5 bases). The CDR3 sequence is 13 residues long. In germline, CDR1 is ENHRY, CDR2 SYGVKD. The V gene lost 6 bases and the J gene lost 3 bases, with 11 bases spanning the gap. The CDR3 here is CAISGRGDTEAFF. In DNA form, the CDR3 reads TGTGCCATCAGCGGACGGGGGGACACTGAAGCTTTCTTT.

V usage is TRBV12-3 or TRBV12-4 and J usage is TRBJ1-1; D is perhaps TRBD1 (5 bases). The CDR3 contains 12 residues. V lost 2 bases and J 11 bases, leaving 12 bases between the germline ends. Here the CDR3 reads CASSLFGGSAFF. CDR3 nucleotide sequence: TGTGCCAGCAGTTTATTCGGGGGGTCGGCTTTCTTT.

This clonotype was observed a handful of times. CDR3 bases: TGTGCCACCAGCAGAGAGAGAGGGCGGAGCACAGATACGCAGTATTTT. Protein sequence: CATSRERGRSTDTQYF. The V gene is TRBV15, the J gene TRBJ2-3; D perhaps matches TRBD2 (5 bases). The germline V and J ends were trimmed by 0 bases and 0 bases, with 10 bases remaining between them. The CDR3 has 16 residues. Germline-derived CDR1 and CDR2 are LNHNV and YYDKDF (reference sequence). Complete variable domain (other parts from reference TRBV15 and TRBJ2-3): DAMVIQNPRYQVTQFGKPVTLSCSQTLNHNVMYWYQQKSSQAPKLLFHYYDKDFNNEADTPDNFQSRRPNTSFCFLDIRSPGLGDTAMYLCATSRERGRSTDTQYFGPGTRLTVL.

The gene calls are TRBV5-1 and TRBJ1-2; D may be TRBD1 (5 bases). Trimming took 8 bases from V and 4 from J, leaving 15 bases between them. The CDR3 has 13 residues. Germline-derived CDR1 and CDR2 are SGHRS and YFSETQ. CDR3 nucleotides: TGCGCCAGTCGGGACGGAGGTGGCTATGGCTACACCTTC. Residues: CASRDGGGYGYTF.

V usage is TRBV29-1 and J usage is TRBJ2-1; TRBD1 agrees at 7 bases. CDR3 length: 14 residues. Trimming at V came to 5 bases and at J to 3 bases, leaving 7 bases not matched to a gene. CDR1 and CDR2 (germline): SQVTM, ANQGSEA. CDR3 protein: CSVPNRGFYNEQFF. Here the CDR3 DNA reads TGCAGCGTTCCGAACAGGGGCTTCTACAATGAGCAGTTCTTC.

The sample holds many counts of this clonotype. The chain couples TRBV4-3 to TRBJ2-3, with 9 bases fitting TRBD1. This CDR3 is built from 16 residues. The junction had 10 bases not matched to a gene; V was cut back by 4 bases and J by 5 bases. CDR1 and CDR2 from the germline V gene are LGHNA and YSLEER. The CDR3: CASSRRTGGYGDTQYF. The CDR3, as DNA: TGCGCCAGCAGCCGGAGAACAGGGGGCTATGGAGATACGCAGTATTTT.

This clonotype was found many times. This chain uses TRBV6-2 or TRBV6-3 with TRBJ2-1, with D unresolved. Germline-derived CDR1 and CDR2 are MNHEY and SVGEGT. This CDR3 contains 15 residues. The V and J ends lost 5 bases and 6 bases respectively, with 17 bases between them. This CDR3 reads CASSVLVGASNEQFF. The DNA of the CDR3 is TGTGCCAGCAGTGTCCTTGTTGGCGCGAGCAATGAGCAGTTCTTC.

In its sample, this clonotype was seen a few times. The chain links TRBV12-3 or TRBV12-4 to TRBJ1-2, with D possibly TRBD1 on 5 matching bases. The CDR3 sequence is 13 residues long. Trimming shortened V by 2 bases and J by 5 bases, and 9 bases separated the two germline ends. This CDR3 reads CASSLSREYGYTF. As DNA, the CDR3 is TGTGCCAGCAGTTTAAGCAGGGAGTATGGCTACACCTTC.

This chain joins TRBV7-2 and TRBJ2-2; no definite D call. The CDR3 is made up of 17 amino acids. The germline V gene has CDR1 SGHTA and CDR2 FQGNSA. V was clipped by 0 bases and J by 5 bases, with 16 bases between them. CDR3 residues: CASSLAKPSVYTGELFF. CDR3 DNA sequence: TGTGCCAGCAGCTTAGCGAAGCCATCAGTCTATACCGGGGAGCTGTTTTTT.

The chain carries TRBV5-4 and TRBJ2-7; no reliable D call. The DNA matches TRBJ2-5 better at its end, which makes the J call doubtful. Germline V gene sequence: CDR1 SGHNT, CDR2 YYREEE (reference sequence). The CDR3 extends over 13 amino acids. CDR3 DNA sequence: TGTGCCAGCAGCTTTCTCGCGGAAGAGACCCAGTACTTC. As protein: CASSFLAEETQYF.

This clonotype showed up just a few times. The J gene is TRBJ2-7, the V gene TRBV9; D could derive from TRBD1 or TRBD2 (5 bases each). The CDR3 is 16 amino acids. V was trimmed by 0 bases and J by 3 bases, leaving 16 bases between them. Germline V gives CDR1 SGDLS, CDR2 YYNGEE. The CDR3 nucleotides read TGTGCCAGCAGCGTAGATCAGGACGGGACGAGCTACGAGCAGTACTTC. It yields the protein CASSVDQDGTSYEQYF.

Points on this clonotype: It may be a read error: a sequence one base away is much more abundant. CDR3 amino acids: CTISESGGTQYF. The CDR3 DNA is TGTACCATCAGTGAGTCAGGCGGGACCCAGTACTTC. The chain is built from TRBV10-3 and TRBJ2-5; D is unresolved. This CDR3 spans 12 amino acids. The germline V gene encodes CDR1 ENHRY and CDR2 SYGVKD.

V and J are TRBV7-9 and TRBJ2-3; 8 bases agree with TRBD1. The V segment lost 3 bases and the J segment 2 bases; nucleotides outside the gene matches: 7. The CDR3 covers 16 residues. Germline V lookup: CDR1 SEHNR, CDR2 FQNEAQ (reference sequence). The CDR3 is CASSLSGTGLTDTQYF. The CDR3 DNA reads TGTGCCAGCAGCTTGTCCGGGACAGGCCTCACAGATACGCAGTATTTT.

This chain links TRBV6-1 with TRBJ2-1; 10 bases agree with TRBD2. V lost 7 bases, J lost 4 bases, and 7 bases stayed unmatched. Germline lookup yields CDR1 MNHNS and CDR2 SASEGT. The CDR3 contains 15 residues. The CDR3 spells CASTLSGGEYNEQFF. CDR3 DNA sequence: TGTGCCAGCACCCTAAGCGGGGGGGAATACAATGAGCAGTTCTTC.

The table lists this clonotype with a count of one. The rearrangement links TRBV12-3 or TRBV12-4 to TRBJ2-1; 8 bases fit TRBD1. The CDR3 is made up of 16 amino acids. Germline trimming cut 5 bases from V and 13 bases from J; bases unmatched to any gene: 19. In nucleotides, the CDR3 is TGTGCCAGCAGTCGGACAATGGACAGGGTGGTTGAGACCCAGTTCTTC. Translation gives CASSRTMDRVVETQFF.

The chain combines TRBV10-1 with TRBJ2-1, with 10 bases aligning to TRBD1. The trim removed 0 bases at V and 5 bases at J, leaving 4 bases unmatched. The CDR3 sequence is 16 residues long. Looked up from germline, CDR1 is WNHNN and CDR2 is SYGVQD (reference sequence). CDR3 in amino acids: CASSESTGGLNNEQFF. The CDR3 nucleotides are TGCGCCAGCAGTGAGTCGACAGGGGGCCTGAACAATGAGCAGTTCTTC.

The chain uses TRBV28 and TRBJ2-7; no firm D call. This CDR3 region has 13 residues. Germline values: CDR1 MDHEN, CDR2 SYDVKM. With 3 bases removed from V and 3 bases from J, the gap between germline ends came to 9 bases. DNA of the CDR3: TGTGCCAGCAGTTTTGCGGCCGACTACGAGCAGTACTTC. It is translated as CASSFAADYEQYF.

CDR3 amino acids: CASSLGGLPGNQPQHF. The CDR3 DNA reads as TGTGCCAGCAGTTTGGGGGGCCTGCCGGGCAATCAGCCCCAGCATTTT. The rearrangement joins TRBV12-3 or TRBV12-4 to TRBJ1-5; perhaps TRBD1 as D (6 bases). This CDR3 has 16 residues. V dropped 3 bases and J dropped 2 bases, with 14 bases sitting between them.

The chain has TRBV20-1 and TRBJ1-2; D is perhaps TRBD1 (5 bases). Trimming took 1 base from V and 2 from J, leaving 11 bases between them. The V gene's germline CDR1 is DFQATT and CDR2 SNEGSKA (reference sequence). This CDR3 contains 14 residues. CDR3 DNA sequence: TGCAGTGCTAGAGGAACAGGAGAGAACTATGGCTACACCTTC. As protein: CSARGTGENYGYTF.